The sequence of this TCR beta chain was determined in a study of cytomegalovirus exposure and HLA in healthy donors. Donors sampled were nominally healthy, though unrecorded immune exposures were likely. Comment on this clone: What it binds is not known.

CDR1 is SGHVS and CDR2 is FNYEAQ in the germline V gene. V shed 4 bases and J shed 4 bases, with 16 bases lying between them. CDR3 length: 16 amino acids. The PCR had 60 Vbeta and 13 Jbeta primers. Repertoires were generated with immunoSEQ multiplex PCR, while TCRdb's copy carries only in-frame clones and drops some. The table records fewer than 110,000 clones, around 82% of them present only once. Study outcomes and limitations: The only immune exposure information that was available was CMV serostatus. In an earlier analysis, most TCR beta V segments were productive about 87% or about 30% of the time. Some TCR beta chains (about 180 of them) were listed as cytomegalovirus-associated.

Sample: PBMCs. The receptor was isolated from a woman aged 18-30 years in good health and CMV-seropositive. This chain joins TRBV7-6 and TRBJ1-4; D perhaps matches TRBD1 (5 bases). In DNA form, the CDR3 reads TGTGCCAGCAGCTCGCGGGGGGAAGCCCTTAATGAAAAACTGTTTTTT. This encodes CASSSRGEALNEKLFF.